These 32 T cell receptor beta chains came from one sample sequenced in a study of T-cell reconstitution after alpha-beta-depleted transplantation in children. Preparation of the TCRbeta library used unique molecular identifiers. TCRdb fed the PCR reads into MiXCR, producing one record per CDR3 protein. The sample comprises 70,000 to 95,000 distinct CDR3 sequences, about 12% of which are singletons, and 11% to 15% rests with the top ten. The specimen comprised PBMCs from the stem cell graft donor, sampled from the stem cell graft. The receptors derive from a human donor who donated a stem cell graft to a child with inherited bone marrow failure.

This clonotype occurred many times. The V gene is TRBV3-1, the J gene TRBJ2-5; D ambiguous. The CDR3 totals 13 residues. CDR1 and CDR2 (germline): LGHDT, YNNKEL (reference sequence). V gave up 3 bases and J gave up 5 bases, with 10 bases separating them. The CDR3 here is CASSQSQWETQYF. The CDR3 coding sequence is TGTGCCAGCAGCCAGAGCCAGTGGGAGACCCAGTACTTC.

The sample holds many counts of this clonotype. This chain links TRBV4-3 with TRBJ2-7; D unclear. Germline CDR1 is LGHNA and CDR2 is YSLEER. Deletions cut 4 bases from V and 1 base from J, with 11 bases between. The CDR3 sequence is 14 residues long. CDR3 in amino acids: CASSLQQPSYEQYF. The CDR3 DNA sequence: TGCGCCAGCAGCCTTCAGCAACCTTCCTACGAGCAGTACTTC.

This chain joins TRBV5-1 and TRBJ2-3, with D uncertain. CDR1 SGHRS and CDR2 YFSETQ come from the germline V gene. V lost 4 bases and J 2 bases, leaving 17 bases between the germline ends. The CDR3 length is 16 residues. CDR3 in DNA: TGCGCCAGCAGCCCCCGACCCGAGCTATCCACAGATACGCAGTATTTT. It translates to CASSPRPELSTDTQYF.

Many counts were recorded for this clonotype. This chain joins TRBV27 and TRBJ2-5; 10 nucleotides agree with TRBD2. The CDR3 contains 18 residues. CDR1 and CDR2 from the germline V gene are MNHEY and SMNVEV (reference sequence). J lost 5 bases, V lost 5 bases, and 17 bases had no gene match. This CDR3 is CASSTTKIGSGRAETQYF. CDR3 bases: TGTGCCAGCAGTACTACAAAGATAGGAAGCGGGAGGGCGGAGACCCAGTACTTC.

This clonotype was observed many times. The chain has TRBV25-1 and TRBJ1-1; D remains unclear. CDR1 and CDR2 from the germline V gene are MGHDK and SYGVNS. V was clipped by 0 bases and J by 1 base, with 12 bases between them. CDR3 length: 16 residues. The CDR3 sequence: CASSEYISVGNTEAFF. The DNA for the CDR3 is TGTGCCAGCAGTGAATATATCTCGGTGGGGAACACTGAAGCTTTCTTT.

This clonotype was counted ten times or more. This chain connects TRBV3-1 to TRBJ2-5; TRBD2 matches 11 bases. The V gene end was trimmed by 7 bases and the J gene end by 5 bases; junction bases not matched to a gene: 6. CDR1 LGHDT and CDR2 YNNKEL come from the germline V gene (reference sequence). This CDR3 spans 14 amino acids. The CDR3 DNA follows: TGTGCCAGCAAACTAGCGGGAGACTCGGAGACCCAGTACTTC. Residues: CASKLAGDSETQYF.

This clonotype was observed at least ten times. The rearrangement links TRBV12-3 or TRBV12-4 to TRBJ2-7, with 8 bases identical to TRBD1. Germline trimming cut 5 bases from V and 3 bases from J; bases unmatched to any gene: 9. This CDR3 region has 15 residues. CDR3 DNA: TGTGCCAGCAGTCCGGGGACAGGAACTATCTACGAGCAGTACTTC. It translates to CASSPGTGTIYEQYF.

V and J are TRBV4-2 and TRBJ1-3; no reliable D call. Trimming shortened V by 5 bases and J by 0 bases, and 5 bases separated the two germline ends. Germline V lookup: CDR1 LGHNA, CDR2 YNFKEQ. CDR3 length: 13 residues. The CDR3 region is CASSKSSGNTIYF. As DNA, the CDR3 is TGTGCCAGCAGCAAGAGCTCTGGAAACACCATATATTTT.

This clonotype was seen many times. The chain recombines TRBV5-6 with TRBJ2-3, with TRBD1 identical over 7 bases. CDR1 SGHDT and CDR2 YYEEEE come from the germline V gene. The CDR3 has 14 amino acids. J gave up 1 base and V 5 bases, and 4 bases lay outside the gene matches. The CDR3 spells CASSRGQGTDTQYF. The CDR3 bases are TGTGCCAGCAGTAGGGGGCAGGGCACAGATACGCAGTATTTT.

This clonotype was picked up many times. V usage is TRBV29-1 and J usage is TRBJ1-2; D is perhaps TRBD1 (5 bases). Germline V gene lookup returns CDR1 SQVTM and CDR2 ANQGSEA. The V end lost 4 bases, the J end lost 11 bases, and 14 bases lay between the germline ends. CDR3 length: 11 residues. The CDR3 DNA is TGCAGCGTTGTCTTGGGGGGGACGTACACCTTC. It is translated as CSVVLGGTYTF.

This clonotype came up many times. This chain connects TRBV7-9 to TRBJ1-3; D unclear. V lost 2 bases and J 1 base, leaving 12 bases between the germline ends. The CDR3 covers 16 residues. Germline V gene lookup returns CDR1 SEHNR and CDR2 FQNEAQ (reference sequence). CDR3 DNA: TGTGCCAGCAGCTTAAGGCAGGATTTATCTGGAAACACCATATATTTT. Translated: CASSLRQDLSGNTIYF.

This clonotype has a count of ten or more. The chain uses TRBV6-5 and TRBJ2-7; 10 bases line up with TRBD2. The germline V gene has CDR1 MNHEY and CDR2 SVGAGI. Trimming at V came to 4 bases and at J to 7 bases, leaving 7 bases not matched to a gene. The CDR3 spans 14 residues. The CDR3 DNA reads TGTGCCAGCAGTTTCCTAGCGGGAGAAGGGGAGCAGTACTTC. Its translation: CASSFLAGEGEQYF.

This clonotype was seen many times. The chain carries TRBV28 and TRBJ2-2; weak D call: TRBD2 (5 bases). Looked up from germline, CDR1 is MDHEN and CDR2 is SYDVKM. The CDR3 spans 15 residues. V lost 2 bases to trimming and J lost 7 bases, with 14 bases between them. The DNA for the CDR3 is TGTGCCAGCAGTTTAGCGGGCCCCCGAGGCGGGGAGCTGTTTTTT. Its protein product is CASSLAGPRGGELFF.

In its sample, this clonotype was seen many times. The chain links TRBV7-2 to TRBJ2-5, with D perhaps matching TRBD1 (5 bases). V gave up 0 bases and J gave up 12 bases, with 11 bases separating them. The CDR3 totals 12 residues. Germline CDR1 reads SGHTA; CDR2 reads FQGNSA. CDR3 loop: CASSLAFQGKYF. CDR3 nucleotide sequence: TGTGCCAGCAGCTTAGCATTCCAGGGAAAGTACTTC.

This clonotype was counted ten times or more. The V and J genes are TRBV30 and TRBJ2-3, with TRBD2 matching over 10 bases. Germline V gene sequence: CDR1 GTSNPN, CDR2 SVGIG (reference sequence). There are 15 residues in the CDR3. Trimming at V came to 4 bases and at J to 7 bases, leaving 11 bases not matched to a gene. CDR3 sequence (DNA): TGTGCCTGGACCGCTAGCGGGAGCTTTCCCAATACGCAGTATTTT. It encodes CAWTASGSFPNTQYF.

The chain carries TRBV20-1 and TRBJ2-7; D is unclear. CDR1 and CDR2 (germline): DFQATT, SNEGSKA (reference sequence). V lost 5 bases and J 6 bases, leaving 11 bases between the germline ends. This CDR3 is built from 11 residues. CDR3 coding DNA: TGCAGTGCTTCCCATTGGGGCGAGCAGTACTTC. Translation: CSASHWGEQYF.

This clonotype was detected only a few times. The chain carries TRBV20-1 and TRBJ2-7; D gene ambiguous. In germline, CDR1 is DFQATT, CDR2 SNEGSKA (reference sequence). This CDR3 has 14 residues. The V gene lost 2 bases and the J gene lost 0 bases, with 11 bases spanning the gap. The DNA of the CDR3 is TGCAGTGCTAGATCGCCTACCCCCTCCTACGAGCAGTACTTC. This sequence encodes CSARSPTPSYEQYF.

This clonotype showed up many times. This chain connects TRBV7-9 to TRBJ2-7, with D unresolved. V lost 5 bases and J lost 0, with 11 bases in between. There are 14 residues in the CDR3. Germline V lookup: CDR1 SEHNR, CDR2 FQNEAQ (reference sequence). DNA of the CDR3: TGTGCCAGCAGCCCGACGTCCAGCTCCTACGAGCAGTACTTC. Translated: CASSPTSSSYEQYF.

The chain joins TRBV29-1 to TRBJ1-1; perhaps TRBD1 as D (5 bases). Germline V CDR1 and CDR2: SQVTM, ANQGSEA. V was shortened by 1 base and J by 5 bases, with 14 bases between the two germline ends. This CDR3 contains 14 residues. The CDR3 nucleotides are TGCAGCGTTGAAGTGGGGTTAGGGGAAACTGAAGCTTTCTTT. It specifies CSVEVGLGETEAFF. Full variable domain (outside the CDR3, taken from reference TRBV29-1 and TRBJ1-1): SAVISQKPSRDICQRGTSLTIQCQVDSQVTMMFWYRQQPGQSLTLIATANQGSEATYESGFVIDKFPISRPNLTFSTLTVSNMSPEDSSIYLCSVEVGLGETEAFFGQGTRLTVV.

This clonotype occurred many times. V gene TRBV28 combines with J gene TRBJ2-7, with D possibly being TRBD2 (5 bases). Per the germline V gene, CDR1 is MDHEN and CDR2 is SYDVKM. The CDR3 runs to 15 residues. V was cut by 3 bases and J by 6 bases, with 18 bases left in between. The CDR3 bases are TGTGCCAGCAGTTTTCCCCCGGGGTCTCCCCTCGAGCAGTACTTC. Its protein is CASSFPPGSPLEQYF.

This clonotype showed up just a few times. V usage is TRBV23-1 and J usage is TRBJ2-1; D not resolved. TRBV23-1 is given ORF status, its function remaining uncertain. The CDR3 runs to 15 residues. V shed 6 bases and J shed 4 bases, with 16 bases lying between them. The CDR3 protein is CASSQHLCEYNEQFF. In DNA form, the CDR3 reads TGCGCCAGCAGCCAACACTTGTGCGAGTACAATGAGCAGTTCTTC.

This clonotype showed up many times. The rearrangement uses TRBV5-1 and TRBJ2-7, with 12 nucleotides matching TRBD1. The V gene's germline CDR1 is SGHRS and CDR2 YFSETQ. The CDR3 totals 14 residues. The V gene end was trimmed by 4 bases and the J gene end by 7 bases; junction bases not matched to a gene: 6. Written as DNA, the CDR3 is TGCGCCAGCAGCCCGGGACAGGGGGCATGGGAGCAGTACTTC. Its protein product is CASSPGQGAWEQYF.

The chain is built from TRBV29-1 and TRBJ2-7, with 7 bases matching TRBD1. The CDR3 covers 13 residues. The ends lost 3 bases at V and 0 bases at J; junction bases unmatched: 2. Germline assignment: CDR1 SQVTM and CDR2 ANQGSEA. CDR3 coding DNA: TGCAGCGTTGACACAGGGGTCTCCTACGAGCAGTACTTC. Its protein product is CSVDTGVSYEQYF.

The sample holds many counts of this clonotype. V usage is TRBV20-1 and J usage is TRBJ2-5; D unclear. The germline CDR1 and CDR2 sequences are DFQATT and SNEGSKA (reference sequence). V lost 6 bases and J 2 bases, leaving 19 bases between the germline ends. This CDR3 is built from 15 residues. CDR3 protein: CSAVRPGAPQETQYF. The CDR3 coding sequence is TGCAGTGCCGTTCGCCCCGGAGCGCCTCAAGAGACCCAGTACTTC.

V is TRBV20-1 and J is TRBJ2-3; 7 bases are shared with TRBD2. The J segment lost 2 bases and the V segment lost 3 bases, leaving 5 bases of the junction unmatched. Germline assignment: CDR1 DFQATT and CDR2 SNEGSKA (reference sequence). This CDR3 is built from 14 residues. The CDR3 DNA reads TGCAGTGCTAGTTTTGCGGGGGACACAGATACGCAGTATTTT. It codes for CSASFAGDTDTQYF.

This clonotype was detected many times. This sequence joins TRBV7-2 and TRBJ2-3; D gene ambiguous. V was cut by 0 bases and J by 3 bases, with 7 bases left in between. The CDR3 spans 14 residues. CDR1 and CDR2 (germline): SGHTA, FQGNSA. For the CDR3, the DNA is TGTGCCAGCAGCTTAGCGCCCCCAACAGATACGCAGTATTTT. As protein: CASSLAPPTDTQYF.

The genes are TRBV6-6 and TRBJ2-5; D is ambiguous. V was cut by 6 bases and J by 5 bases, with 13 bases left in between. Germline V gene data show CDR1 as MNHNY and CDR2 as SVGAGI (reference sequence). The CDR3 runs 13 residues. The CDR3 sequence: CASSSQTKETQYF. In DNA, the CDR3 is TGTGCCAGCAGCTCCCAAACTAAGGAGACCCAGTACTTC.

The chain couples TRBV7-2 to TRBJ2-7; weak D call: TRBD1 (6 bases). The CDR3 is made up of 17 amino acids. Germline loops: CDR1 SGHTA, CDR2 FQGNSA. V gave up 6 bases and J gave up 3 bases, with 24 bases separating them. The CDR3 coding sequence is TGTGCCAGCAGATACTCAGGTGGGACAAGTGGGGGCTACGAGCAGTACTTC. Protein sequence: CASRYSGGTSGGYEQYF.

The chain couples TRBV7-6 to TRBJ1-1, with D uncertain. The CDR3 extends over 17 amino acids. Looked up from germline, CDR1 is SGHVS and CDR2 is FNYEAQ. Trimming pared 2 bases from V and 3 bases from J, leaving 19 bases between. The CDR3 sequence is CASSLSSGEGAYTEAFF. The CDR3 coding sequence is TGTGCCAGCAGCTTAAGTTCCGGGGAGGGTGCGTACACTGAAGCTTTCTTT.

This clonotype has a count of ten or more. The chain combines TRBV5-1 with TRBJ2-3, with 13 bases aligning to TRBD2. The length of the CDR3 is 15 residues. The V gene end was trimmed by 2 bases and the J gene end by 6 bases; junction bases not matched to a gene: 3. The V gene's germline CDR1 is SGHRS and CDR2 YFSETQ. Here the CDR3 reads CASSFGLAGADTQYF. The CDR3 DNA is TGCGCCAGCAGCTTCGGACTAGCGGGGGCGGATACGCAGTATTTT.

The CDR3 DNA reads TGTGCCAGCAGTGTGGGGGGGGGGGAGTTTGAAGCTTTCTTT. It is translated as CASSVGGGEFEAFF. The chain employs TRBV6-1 and TRBJ1-1; TRBD1 is a possible D gene (5 bases). Germline loops: CDR1 MNHNS, CDR2 SASEGT. V lost 4 bases, J lost 7 bases, and 16 bases lay in between. This CDR3 has 14 residues.

This chain links TRBV7-2 with TRBJ2-1; 7 positions match TRBD1. The CDR3 extends over 15 amino acids. From germline, CDR1 is SGHTA and CDR2 FQGNSA. V was clipped by 5 bases and J by 4 bases; unmatched bases: 8. The CDR3 reads CASSDTGTAYNEQFF. The CDR3 bases are TGTGCCAGCAGCGACACCGGGACAGCATACAATGAGCAGTTCTTC. Based on the CDR3 plus reference TRBV7-2 and TRBJ2-1, the full variable domain is GAGVSQSPSNKVTEKGKDVELRCDPISGHTALYWYRQSLGQGLEFLIYFQGNSAPDKSGLPSDRFSAERTGGSVSTLTIQRTQQEDSAVYLCASSDTGTAYNEQFFGPGTRLTVL.